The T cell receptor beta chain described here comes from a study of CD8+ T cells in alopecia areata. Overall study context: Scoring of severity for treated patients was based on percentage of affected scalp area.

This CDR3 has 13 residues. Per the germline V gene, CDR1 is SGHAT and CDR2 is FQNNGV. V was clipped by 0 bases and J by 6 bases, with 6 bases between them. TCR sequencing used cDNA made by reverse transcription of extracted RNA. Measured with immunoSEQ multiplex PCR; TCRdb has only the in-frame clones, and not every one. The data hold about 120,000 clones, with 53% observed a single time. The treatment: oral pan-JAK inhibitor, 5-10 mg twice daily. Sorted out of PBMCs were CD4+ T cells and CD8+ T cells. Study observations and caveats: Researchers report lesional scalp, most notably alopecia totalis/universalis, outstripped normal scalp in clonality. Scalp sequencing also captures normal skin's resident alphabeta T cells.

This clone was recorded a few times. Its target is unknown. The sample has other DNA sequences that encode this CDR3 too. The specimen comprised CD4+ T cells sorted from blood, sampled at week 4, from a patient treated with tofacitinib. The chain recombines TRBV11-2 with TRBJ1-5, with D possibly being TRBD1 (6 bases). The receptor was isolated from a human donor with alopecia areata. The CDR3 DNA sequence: TGTGCCAGCAGCTTAGACAGGGGTCAGCCCCAGCATTTT. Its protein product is CASSLDRGQPQHF. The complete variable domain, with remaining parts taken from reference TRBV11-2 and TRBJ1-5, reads EAGVAQSPRYKIIEKRQSVAFWCNPISGHATLYWYQQILGQGPKLLIQFQNNGVVDDSQLPKDRFSAERLKGVDSTLKIQPAKLEDSAVYLCASSLDRGQPQHFGDGTRLSIL.